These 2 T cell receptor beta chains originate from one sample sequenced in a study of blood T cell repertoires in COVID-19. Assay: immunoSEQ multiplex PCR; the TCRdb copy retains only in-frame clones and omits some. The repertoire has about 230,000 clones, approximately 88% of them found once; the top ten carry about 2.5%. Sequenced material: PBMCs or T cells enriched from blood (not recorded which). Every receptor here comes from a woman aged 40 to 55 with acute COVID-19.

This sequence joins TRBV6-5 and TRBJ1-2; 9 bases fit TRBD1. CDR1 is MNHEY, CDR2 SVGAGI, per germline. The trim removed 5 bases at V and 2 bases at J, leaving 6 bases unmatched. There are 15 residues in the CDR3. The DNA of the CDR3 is TGTGCCAGCAGTCCCTTTGGACAGGGGAACTATGGCTACACCTTC. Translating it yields CASSPFGQGNYGYTF.

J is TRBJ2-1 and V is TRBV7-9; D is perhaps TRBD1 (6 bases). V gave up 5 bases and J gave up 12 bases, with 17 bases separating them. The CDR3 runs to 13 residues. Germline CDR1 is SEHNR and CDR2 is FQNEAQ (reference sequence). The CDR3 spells CASSPRQQGGQFF. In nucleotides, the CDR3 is TGTGCCAGCAGCCCCCGCCAACAGGGTGGGCAGTTCTTC.